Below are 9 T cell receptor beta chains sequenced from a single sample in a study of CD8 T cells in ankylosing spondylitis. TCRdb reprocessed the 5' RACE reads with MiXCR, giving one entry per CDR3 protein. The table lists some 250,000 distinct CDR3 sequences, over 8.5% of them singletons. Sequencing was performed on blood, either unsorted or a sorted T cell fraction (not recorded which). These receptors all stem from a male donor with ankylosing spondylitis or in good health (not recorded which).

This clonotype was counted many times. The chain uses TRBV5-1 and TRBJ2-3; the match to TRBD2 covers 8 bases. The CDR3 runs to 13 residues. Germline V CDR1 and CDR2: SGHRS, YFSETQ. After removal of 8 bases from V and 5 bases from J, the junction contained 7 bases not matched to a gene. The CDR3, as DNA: TGCGCCAGTGGGAGCGGGGGTCGAGATACGCAGTATTTT. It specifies CASGSGGRDTQYF.

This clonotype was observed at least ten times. CDR3 coding DNA: TGTGCCAGCGGGTCGACTAGCGAAAACACAGATACGCAGTATTTT. Translated, it gives CASGSTSENTDTQYF. The chain uses TRBV12-3 or TRBV12-4 and TRBJ2-3, with 8 bases aligning to TRBD2. This CDR3 has 15 residues. The J segment lost 2 bases and the V segment lost 8 bases, leaving 9 bases of the junction unmatched.

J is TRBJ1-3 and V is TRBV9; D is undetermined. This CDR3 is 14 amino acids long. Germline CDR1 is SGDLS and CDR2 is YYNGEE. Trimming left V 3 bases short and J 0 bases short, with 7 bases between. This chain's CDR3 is CASSETDSGNTIYF. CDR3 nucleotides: TGTGCCAGCAGCGAAACAGACTCTGGAAACACCATATATTTT.

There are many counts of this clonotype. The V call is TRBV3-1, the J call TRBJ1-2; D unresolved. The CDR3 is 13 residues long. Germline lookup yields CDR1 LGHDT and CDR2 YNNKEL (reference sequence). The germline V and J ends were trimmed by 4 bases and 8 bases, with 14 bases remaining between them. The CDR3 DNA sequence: TGTGCCAGCAGCCGGTTCGAGGGCGAAGGCTACACCTTC. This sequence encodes CASSRFEGEGYTF. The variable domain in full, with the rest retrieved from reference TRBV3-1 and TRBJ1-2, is DTAVSQTPKYLVTQMGNDKSIKCEQNLGHDTMYWYKQDSKKFLKIMFSYNNKELIINETVPNRFSPKSPDKAHLNLHINSLELGDSAVYFCASSRFEGEGYTFGSGTRLTVV.

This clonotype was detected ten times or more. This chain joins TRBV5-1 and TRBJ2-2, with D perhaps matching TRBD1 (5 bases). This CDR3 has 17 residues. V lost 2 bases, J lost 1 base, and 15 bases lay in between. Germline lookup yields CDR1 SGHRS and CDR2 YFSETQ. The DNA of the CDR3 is TGCGCCAGCAGCTTTGGTTTTTTTCAGGGGAACACCGGGGAGCTGTTTTTT. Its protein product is CASSFGFFQGNTGELFF. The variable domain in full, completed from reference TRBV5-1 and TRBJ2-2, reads KAGVTQTPRYLIKTRGQQVTLSCSPISGHRSVSWYQQTPGQGLQFLFEYFSETQRNKGNFPGRFSGRQFSNSRSEMNVSTLELGDSALYLCASSFGFFQGNTGELFFGEGSRLTVL.

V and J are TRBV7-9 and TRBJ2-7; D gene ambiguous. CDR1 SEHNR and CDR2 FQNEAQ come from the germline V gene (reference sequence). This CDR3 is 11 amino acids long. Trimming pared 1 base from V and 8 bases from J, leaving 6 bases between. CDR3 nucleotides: TGTGCCAGCAGCTTAGAAAGGAAGCAGTACTTC. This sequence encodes CASSLERKQYF.

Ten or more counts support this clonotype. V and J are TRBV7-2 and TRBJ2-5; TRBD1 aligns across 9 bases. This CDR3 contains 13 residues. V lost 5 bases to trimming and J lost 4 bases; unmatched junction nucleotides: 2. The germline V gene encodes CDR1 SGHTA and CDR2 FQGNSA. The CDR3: CASSRQGGETQYF. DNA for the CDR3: TGTGCCAGCAGCCGACAGGGGGGAGAGACCCAGTACTTC.

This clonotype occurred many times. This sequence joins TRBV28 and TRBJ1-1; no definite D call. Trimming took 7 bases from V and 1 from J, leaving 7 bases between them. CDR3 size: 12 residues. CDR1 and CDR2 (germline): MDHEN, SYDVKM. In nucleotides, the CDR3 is TGTGCCAGCAATGGGCAGAACACTGAAGCTTTCTTT. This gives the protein CASNGQNTEAFF.

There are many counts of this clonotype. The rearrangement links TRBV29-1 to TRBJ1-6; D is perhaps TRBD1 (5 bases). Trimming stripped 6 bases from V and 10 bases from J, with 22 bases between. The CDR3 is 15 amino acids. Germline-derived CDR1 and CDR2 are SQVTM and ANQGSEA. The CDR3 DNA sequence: TGCAGCGTCGCCCTGCGAGACAGTAGTGACTCACCCCTCCACTTT. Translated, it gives CSVALRDSSDSPLHF.